This T cell receptor (beta chain) was documented in a study of shared clonotypes between healthy human individuals. Germline-derived CDR1 and CDR2 are LGHNA and YSLEER. Trimming took off 1 base at V and 4 bases at J, with 5 bases between the two ends. The length of the CDR3 is 13 residues. As defined, naive CD8 cells were CD45RO-negative and positively selected for CCR7, with terminally differentiated effector memory CD45RA+ cells excluded. Here immunoSEQ multiplex PCR was the method, and the copy in TCRdb shows in-frame clones only, minus some. This sample has about 2.1 million clones, with 85% to 95% found just once.

The sequence derives from a man between 18 and 29 years old in good health. Some clones in this sample may be carry-over from other donors' samples. The chain employs TRBV4-3 and TRBJ1-3; no clear D gene. Sequencing input: naive CD8+ T cells from PBMCs. The CDR3 region has the DNA TGCGCCAGCAGCCAAGCGATGGGAAACACCATATATTTT. Translating it yields CASSQAMGNTIYF.